The table lists the clone carrying this T cell receptor (beta chain) with many counts. Its target is not known. The CDR3 contains 16 residues. Germline V CDR1 and CDR2: MNHNY, SVGAGI (reference sequence). V gave up 6 bases and J gave up 4 bases; unmatched junction bases: 11. This sample was included in a study of T cell repertoires in cytomegalovirus infection. TCRdb re-analysed the reads in MiXCR, keeping a single row per CDR3 protein. The table records 200,000 to 250,000 distinct CDR3 sequences, roughly two fifths of them present only once. This TCR was recovered from a human donor in good health (CMV status not recorded). Some clones in this sample may be carry-over from other donors' samples. Sequenced here: CD8+ T cells from cultured PBMCs, sampled from culture after CMV antigen stimulation. The rearrangement links TRBV6-6 to TRBJ2-2; 7 bases map to TRBD2. The DNA for the CDR3 is TGTGCCAGCAGCCCTCCTAGCGGAGGGAGCACCGGGGAGCTGTTTTTT. Translating gives CASSPPSGGSTGELFF.